The rows below give T cell receptor beta chains drawn from one sample of a study of cytomegalovirus exposure and HLA in healthy donors. Produced via immunoSEQ multiplex PCR; TCRdb's table is partial and in-frame only. The profile covers around 220,000 clones, with 75% to 85% appearing a single time and approximately 1.5% taken by the ten largest. Specimen: PBMCs. The receptors come from a girl between 5 and 17 years old in good health and CMV-seronegative. Both conserved end residues are trimmed from each CDR3. The D gene is left open where the match is weak. For some rows the clone size is stated as once, few or many, or as a class when expanded; others skip it.

V: TRBV19; size: once; D: TRBD1; J: TRBJ1-2; CDR3: ASSSQGAIGYT
V: TRBV7-9; size: .; D: TRBD1; J: TRBJ2-7; CDR3: ASSTRDSFLYEQY
V: TRBV6-5; size: .; D: .; J: TRBJ1-6; CDR3: ASSYTQGNSPLH
V: TRBV27; size: .; D: .; J: TRBJ1-2; CDR3: ASSSARNPYYYGYT
V: TRBV19; size: .; D: TRBD2; J: TRBJ2-1; CDR3: ASSIDRLAGYNEQF
V: TRBV19; size: .; D: .; J: TRBJ2-3; CDR3: ASISADTQY
V: TRBV2; size: .; D: TRBD1; J: TRBJ1-1; CDR3: ASSVPGGTEAF
V: TRBV19; size: once; D: TRBD2; J: TRBJ2-2; CDR3: ASTRTSGRTHVGELF
V: TRBV4-2; size: once; D: TRBD2; J: TRBJ2-3; CDR3: ASSQDRGAGGFTDTQY
V: TRBV29-1; size: once; D: .; J: TRBJ2-1; CDR3: SVALFDEQF
V: TRBV4-1; size: .; D: TRBD2; J: TRBJ2-3; CDR3: ASSQDRVGGDTQY
V: TRBV18; size: once; D: .; J: TRBJ1-5; CDR3: ASADFGQPQH
V: TRBV19; size: once; D: TRBD1; J: TRBJ1-5; CDR3: ASSFTGGNQPQH
V: TRBV7-2; size: .; D: .; J: .; CDR3: ASSLLHYEQY
V: TRBV5-3; size: .; D: .; J: TRBJ2-7; CDR3: ASSPSHGSSYEQY
V: TRBV10-2; size: once; D: .; J: TRBJ2-5; CDR3: ASSERFDGTKQETQY
V: TRBV29-1; size: .; D: TRBD1; J: TRBJ1-2; CDR3: SVAELTGNYGYT
V: TRBV5-6; size: .; D: TRBD1; J: TRBJ1-2; CDR3: ASSQDRGRIGGYT
V: TRBV6-4; size: .; D: TRBD1; J: TRBJ2-7; CDR3: ASSGGDRGSYEQY
V: TRBV9; size: .; D: TRBD1; J: TRBJ2-7; CDR3: ASSQRQGKVYEQY
V: TRBV19; size: .; D: TRBD1; J: TRBJ1-1; CDR3: ASSLRGQNTEAF
V: TRBV5-8; size: .; D: .; J: TRBJ2-1; CDR3: ASSQRASSYNEQF
V: TRBV28; size: .; D: TRBD1; J: TRBJ1-1; CDR3: ASSRRDRPEAF
V: TRBV7-9; size: .; D: TRBD1; J: TRBJ2-1; CDR3: ASSRRDREFHEQF
V: TRBV18; size: once; D: .; J: TRBJ1-4; CDR3: ASSPSNEKLF
V: TRBV7-3; size: .; D: .; J: TRBJ2-5; CDR3: ASSRGGAGSIETQY
V: TRBV6-5; size: few; D: TRBD1; J: TRBJ2-3; CDR3: ASSETGEITQY
V: TRBV7-3; size: .; D: .; J: TRBJ2-6; CDR3: ASSLSGVGANVLT
V: TRBV6-1; size: .; D: .; J: TRBJ1-2; CDR3: ASSEGRFT
V: TRBV5-6; size: few; D: TRBD2; J: TRBJ2-7; CDR3: ASSLWREGDHEQY
V: TRBV19; size: .; D: .; J: TRBJ1-2; CDR3: ASSIPSGHPYGYT
V: TRBV6-6; size: .; D: .; J: TRBJ2-1; CDR3: ASSYPATGNEQF
V: TRBV27; size: few; D: TRBD1; J: TRBJ1-5; CDR3: ASSVGTGYEQPQH
V: TRBV15; size: .; D: TRBD2; J: TRBJ2-7; CDR3: ATSRASGPYEQY
V: TRBV7-9; size: once; D: .; J: TRBJ2-4; CDR3: ASSFGPNIQY
V: TRBV11-2; size: .; D: TRBD1; J: TRBJ1-1; CDR3: ASSFRDSALMNTEAF
V: TRBV7-8; size: .; D: .; J: TRBJ1-3; CDR3: ASSLGWKQGLGGNTIY
V: TRBV7-2; size: .; D: .; J: TRBJ1-5; CDR3: ASSKQGSNQPQH
V: TRBV11-2; size: .; D: TRBD1; J: TRBJ2-7; CDR3: ASSVDRGTINEQY
V: TRBV7-8; size: .; D: .; J: TRBJ2-7; CDR3: ASSYGTRTVYEQY
V: TRBV15; size: .; D: .; J: TRBJ2-6; CDR3: ATSRSLAGSGANVLT
V: TRBV6-5; size: .; D: .; J: TRBJ1-1; CDR3: ASSYSPGGTEAF
V: TRBV7-8; size: .; D: TRBD1; J: TRBJ2-2; CDR3: ASTELQGASTGELF
V: TRBV19; size: few; D: .; J: TRBJ1-2; CDR3: ASSPKPIVNYGYT
V: TRBV30; size: .; D: .; J: TRBJ1-3; CDR3: AWNGNSGNTIY
V: TRBV27; size: .; D: .; J: TRBJ2-2; CDR3: ASSLSAASTGELF